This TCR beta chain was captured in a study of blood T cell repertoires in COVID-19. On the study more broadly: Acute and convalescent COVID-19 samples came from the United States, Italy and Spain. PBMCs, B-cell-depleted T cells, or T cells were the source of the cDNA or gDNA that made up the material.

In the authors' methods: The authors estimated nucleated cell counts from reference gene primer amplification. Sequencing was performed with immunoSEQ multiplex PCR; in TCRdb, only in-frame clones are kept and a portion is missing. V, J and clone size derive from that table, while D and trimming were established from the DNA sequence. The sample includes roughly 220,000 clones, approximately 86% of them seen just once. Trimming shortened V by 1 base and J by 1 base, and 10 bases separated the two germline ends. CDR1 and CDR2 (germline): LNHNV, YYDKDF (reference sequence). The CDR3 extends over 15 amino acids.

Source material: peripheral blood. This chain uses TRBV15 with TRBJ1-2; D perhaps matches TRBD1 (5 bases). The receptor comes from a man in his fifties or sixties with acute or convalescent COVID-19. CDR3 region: CATSRVPGNNYGYTF. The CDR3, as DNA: TGTGCCACCAGCAGAGTCCCAGGGAATAACTATGGCTACACCTTC.